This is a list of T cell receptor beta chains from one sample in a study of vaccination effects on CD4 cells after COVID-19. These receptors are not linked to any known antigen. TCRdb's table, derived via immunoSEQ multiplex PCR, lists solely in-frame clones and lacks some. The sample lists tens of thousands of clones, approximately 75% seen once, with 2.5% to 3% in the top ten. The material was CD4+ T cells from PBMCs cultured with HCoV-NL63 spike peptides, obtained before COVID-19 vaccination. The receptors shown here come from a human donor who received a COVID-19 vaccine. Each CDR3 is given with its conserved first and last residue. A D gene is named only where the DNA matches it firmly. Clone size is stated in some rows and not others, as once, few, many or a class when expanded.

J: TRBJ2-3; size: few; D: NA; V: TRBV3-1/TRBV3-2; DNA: TGTGCCAGCAGCCATCGCAATCGAGATACGCAGTATTTT; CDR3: CASSHRNRDTQYF
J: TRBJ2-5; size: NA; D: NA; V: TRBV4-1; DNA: TGCGCCAGCAGCCGAGAACGTATGGGGGCCCAGTACTTC; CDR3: CASSRERMGAQYF
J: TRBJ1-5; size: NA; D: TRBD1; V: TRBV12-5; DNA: TGTGCTAGTGGTTTGGGACAGGGTTACTCGAGCAATCAGCCCCAGCATTTT; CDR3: CASGLGQGYSSNQPQHF
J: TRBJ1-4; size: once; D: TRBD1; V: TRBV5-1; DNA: TGCGCCAGCAGCCCGGGACAGGGGGCAGGGGCTAATGAAAAACTGTTTTTT; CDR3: CASSPGQGAGANEKLFF
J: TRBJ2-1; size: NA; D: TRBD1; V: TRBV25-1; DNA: TGTGCCAGCAGTGAAACCCCGGGACAGGGGGCCAACTACAATGAGCAGTTCTTC; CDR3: CASSETPGQGANYNEQFF
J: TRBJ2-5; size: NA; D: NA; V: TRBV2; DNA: TGTGCCAGCAGTCTCCGGACGAATCAAGAGACCCAGTACTTC; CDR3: CASSLRTNQETQYF
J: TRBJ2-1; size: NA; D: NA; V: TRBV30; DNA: TGTGCCTGGAATAAGAGGGCCTCAAGCTCCTACAATGAGCAGTTCTTC; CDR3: CAWNKRASSSYNEQFF
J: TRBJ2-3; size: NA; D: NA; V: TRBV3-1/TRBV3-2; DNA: TGTGCCAGCAGCCCCGGTACACAACCCCGGTATTTT; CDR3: CASSPGTQPRYF
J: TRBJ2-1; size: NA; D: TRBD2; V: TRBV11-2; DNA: TGTGCCAGCAGCTTACGTCCTAGCGGGGGCCTCGGGGGGAATGAGCAGTTCTTC; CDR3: CASSLRPSGGLGGNEQFF
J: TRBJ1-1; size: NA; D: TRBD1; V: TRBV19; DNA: TGTGCCAGTTCCGGGACAGGGGGCCGCACTGAAGCTTTCTTT; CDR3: CASSGTGGRTEAFF
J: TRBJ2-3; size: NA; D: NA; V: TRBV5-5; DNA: TGTGCCAGCAGCCTGAGGAACACAGATACGCAGTATTTT; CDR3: CASSLRNTDTQYF
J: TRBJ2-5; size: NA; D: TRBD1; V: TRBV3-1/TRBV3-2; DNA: TGTGCCAGCAGCCATTCCGGACAGGGGGGAGAGACCCAGTACTTC; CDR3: CASSHSGQGGETQYF
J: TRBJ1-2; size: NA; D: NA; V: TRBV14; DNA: TGTGCCAGCAGCCAAGAGACCGCGCTGGGGGGATATGGCTACACCTTC; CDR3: CASSQETALGGYGYTF
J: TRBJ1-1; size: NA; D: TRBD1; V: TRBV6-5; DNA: TGTGCCAGCAGGACAGGGCTGAACACTGAAGCTTTCTTT; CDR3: CASRTGLNTEAFF
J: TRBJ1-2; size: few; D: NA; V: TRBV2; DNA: TGTGCCAGCAGGGACAGAGGGGATGGCTACACCTTC; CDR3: CASRDRGDGYTF
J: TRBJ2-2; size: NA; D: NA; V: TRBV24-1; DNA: TGTGCCACCAGTGATTTGGCGGGCGGGGAGCTGTTTTTT; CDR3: CATSDLAGGELFF
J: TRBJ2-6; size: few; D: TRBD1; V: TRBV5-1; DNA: TGCGCCAGCAGCCCGGGGACAGGAAGTAATGGGGCCAACGTCCTGACTTTC; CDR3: CASSPGTGSNGANVLTF
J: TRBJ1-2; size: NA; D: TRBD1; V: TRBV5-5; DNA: TGTGCCAGCGAAGGGACAGCCAACTATGGCTACACCTTC; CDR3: CASEGTANYGYTF
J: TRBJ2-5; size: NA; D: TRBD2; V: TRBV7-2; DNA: TGTGCCAGCAGCTTATCGACTAGCGGGGGGGGCACCCAGTACTTC; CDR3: CASSLSTSGGGTQYF
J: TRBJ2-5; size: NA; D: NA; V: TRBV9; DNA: TGTGCCAGCAGCCTCAGGGGGGGGAGAAGTAGCGGAGCGCCCCAAGAGACCCAGTACTTC; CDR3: CASSLRGGRSSGAPQETQYF
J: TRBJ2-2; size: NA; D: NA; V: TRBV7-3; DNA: TGTGCCAGCAGCTCACCGAACACCGGGGAGCTGTTTTTT; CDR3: CASSSPNTGELFF
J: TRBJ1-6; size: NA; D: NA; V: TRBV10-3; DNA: TGTGCCATCAGTGAGTCGAGGAATAATTCACCCCTCCACTTT; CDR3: CAISESRNNSPLHF
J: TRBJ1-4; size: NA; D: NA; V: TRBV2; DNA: TGTGCCAGCAGCGCCGAAAAACTGTTTTTT; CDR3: CASSAEKLFF
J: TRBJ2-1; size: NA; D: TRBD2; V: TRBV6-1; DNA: TGTGCCAGCAGTGCTAGCGGCCAAAGCTCCTACAATGAGCAGTTCTTC; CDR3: CASSASGQSSYNEQFF
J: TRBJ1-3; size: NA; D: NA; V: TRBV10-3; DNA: TGTGCCATCAGCCGCTCAGAGCTTGGAAACACCATATATTTT; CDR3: CAISRSELGNTIYF
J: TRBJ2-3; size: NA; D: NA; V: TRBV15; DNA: TGTGCCACCAGCAGAGATAGACTCCCGGTAGATACGCAGTATTTT; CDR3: CATSRDRLPVDTQYF
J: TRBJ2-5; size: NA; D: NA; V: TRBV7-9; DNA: TGTGCCAGCAGCCCTTCTTGGGGTGAAGAGACCCAGTACTTC; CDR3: CASSPSWGEETQYF
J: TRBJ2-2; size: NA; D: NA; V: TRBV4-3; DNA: TGCGCCAGCGGCAAATTTGATGCGACTTGGGGTGGCGGCACCGGGGAGCTGTTTTTT; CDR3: CASGKFDATWGGGTGELFF
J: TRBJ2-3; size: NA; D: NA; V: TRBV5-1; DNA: TGCGCCAGCAGGTTATCTAGCTTCGCCTCTAGCACAGATACGCAGTATTTT; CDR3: CASRLSSFASSTDTQYF